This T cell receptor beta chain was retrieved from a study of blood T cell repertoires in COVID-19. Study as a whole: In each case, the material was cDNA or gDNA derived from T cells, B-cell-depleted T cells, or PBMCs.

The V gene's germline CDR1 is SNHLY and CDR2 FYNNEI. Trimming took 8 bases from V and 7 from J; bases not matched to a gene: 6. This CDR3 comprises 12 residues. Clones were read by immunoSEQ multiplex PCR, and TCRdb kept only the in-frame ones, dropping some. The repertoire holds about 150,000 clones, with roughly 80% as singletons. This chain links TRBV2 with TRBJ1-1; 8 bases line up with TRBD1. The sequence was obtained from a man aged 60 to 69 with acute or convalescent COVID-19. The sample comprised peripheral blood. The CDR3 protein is CASRQGANEAFF. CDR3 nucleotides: TGTGCCAGCCGGCAGGGGGCGAATGAAGCTTTCTTT. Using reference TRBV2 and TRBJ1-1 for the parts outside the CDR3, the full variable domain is EPEVTQTPSHQVTQMGQEVILRCVPISNHLYFYWYRQILGQKVEFLVSFYNNEISEKSEIFDDQFSVERPDGSNFTLKIRSTKLEDSAMYFCASRQGANEAFFGQGTRLTVV.